The 20 T cell receptor beta chains below come from one sample, sequenced in a study of tumor-infiltrating lymphocytes in primary liver carcinoma. A constant-region primer served to make TCR beta cDNA from roughly 480 ng total RNA. Nested multiplex PCR, run for three rounds with slightly modified ARM-PCR, yielded TCR beta libraries. In the first two PCR rounds, TRBV1-TRBV30 forward primers were paired with a C-beta reverse primer, and each round lasted around 10 cycles. Each CDR3 protein is one row after TCRdb ran MiXCR on the multiplex PCR reads. The table lists around 100,000 distinct CDR3 sequences, around two thirds of them singletons. Unsorted bulk tissue of roughly 18-32 mg yielded co-extracted RNA and DNA. The sequenced material came from liver tumor tissue from sampling region 5. Subset described: tumor region T5, tumor centre. The receptors shown here come from an older woman with primary liver carcinoma and hepatitis B virus infection.

Turning to this clonotype: Compared with germline, one end of the junction differs, possibly owing to a read error. This chain links TRBV11-2 with TRBJ2-2; tentative D call: TRBD2 (5 bases). From germline, CDR1 is SGHAT and CDR2 FQNNGV. CDR3 length: 13 amino acids. The CDR3 loop reads CASSLEPAGKLFF. DNA for the CDR3: TGTGCTAGCAGCTTGGAGCCAGCCGGGAAGCTGTTTTTT.

Concerning this clonotype itself: An end of the junction does not agree with germline; a read error may underlie this. This chain connects TRBV11-2 to TRBJ2-1; D gene uncertain. The CDR3 extends over 13 amino acids. In germline, CDR1 is SGHAT, CDR2 FQNNGV. The CDR3 DNA reads as TGTGACAGCAGCTTAGACCGAGTAAGAGAGCAGTTCTTC. Amino acids: CDSSLDRVREQFF.

For this clonotype: Germline is not matched at one junction end, which may reflect a read error. The V and J genes are TRBV29-1 and TRBJ2-1; TRBD2 matches 8 bases. CDR3 length equals 16 residues. CDR1 is SQVTM and CDR2 is ANQGSEA in the germline V gene. The CDR3 DNA reads as TGCAGCGTTAATACGAGCGGGAGTATGGCATTCCATGAGCAGCTCTTC. This translates into CSVNTSGSMAFHEQLF.

This clonotype appeared a single time. The junction shows a germline mismatch at one end, possibly a read error. The chain carries TRBV6-6 and TRBJ1-2; no clear D. CDR3 length: 12 amino acids. Germline V CDR1 and CDR2: MNHNY, SVGAGI (reference sequence). CDR3 loop: CVSSYSDYGYTF. Here the CDR3 DNA reads TGTGTCAGCAGTTACAGCGATTATGGCTACACCTTC.

This clonotype has more than one count but fewer than ten. This rearrangement joins TRBV10-3 to TRBJ2-3, with 14 bases lining up with TRBD2. J gave up 8 bases and V 6 bases, and 1 base lay outside the gene matches. The CDR3 extends over 13 amino acids. Germline loops: CDR1 ENHRY, CDR2 SYGVKD. The CDR3 loop is CAIRGLAGATQYF. The CDR3 nucleotides read TGTGCCATCAGGGGACTAGCGGGGGCTACGCAGTATTTT.

In regard to this clonotype: Relative to the germline gene, one junction end is altered; a read error may explain this. The rearrangement links TRBV6-1 to TRBJ2-6; no clear D. This CDR3 contains 17 residues. From germline, CDR1 is MNHNS and CDR2 SASEGT. The chain's CDR3 is CVSIGEKGLSGANVLTF. The CDR3 bases are TGTGTCAGCATAGGTGAAAAAGGCCTATCTGGGGCCAACGTCCTGACTTTC.

Turning to this clonotype: Since no conserved phenylalanine or tryptophan closes the CDR3, a read error is the likely cause. This rearrangement joins TRBV11-2 to TRBJ2-7; unclear D gene. The ends were cut back, 5 bases at V and 3 bases at J, with 14 bases in the middle. The CDR3 totals 14 residues. Germline-derived CDR1 and CDR2 are SGHAT and FQNNGV. The CDR3 nucleotides read TGTGCCAGCAGCCTAGTTGGGGTTGACTACGAGCAGTACTTA. Encoded protein: CASSLVGVDYEQYL.

The sample holds many counts of this clonotype. The chain recombines TRBV29-1 with TRBJ1-2, with D tentatively TRBD1 (6 bases). Germline CDR1 is SQVTM and CDR2 is ANQGSEA. Between the trimmed V and J ends, which lost 4 bases and 4 bases, there was a span of 13 bases. The length of the CDR3 is 13 residues. CDR3 residues: CSVATGTLYGYTF. CDR3 DNA sequence: TGCAGCGTTGCAACAGGGACTCTCTATGGCTACACCTTC.

This clonotype was seen more than once but under ten times. The rearrangement uses TRBV15 and TRBJ2-7; 9 bases map to TRBD2. The CDR3 contains 14 residues. The V and J ends lost 3 bases and 3 bases, in that order; junction bases with no gene match: 3. CDR1 is LNHNV, CDR2 YYDKDF, per germline (reference sequence). The CDR3 bases are TGTGCCACCAGCAGTAGCGGGAGAGACTACGAGCAGTACTTC. It specifies CATSSSGRDYEQYF.

The V gene is TRBV5-1, the J gene TRBJ2-5, with D perhaps TRBD1 or TRBD2 (7 bases each). Per germline, CDR1 SGHRS and CDR2 YFSETQ. The CDR3 is made up of 15 amino acids. The V end lost 2 bases, the J end lost 1 base, and 12 bases lay between the germline ends. CDR3 in DNA: TGCGCCAGCAGCTTCAGGGGGGGGTCCCAAGAGACCCAGTACTTC. This encodes CASSFRGGSQETQYF.

This chain uses TRBV14 with TRBJ2-1, with a possible D match to TRBD2 (5 bases). Trimming took 1 base from V and 6 from J, leaving 10 bases between them. Germline V CDR1 and CDR2: SGHDN, FVKESK. CDR3 length equals 14 residues. Here the CDR3 DNA reads TGTGCCAGCAGCCAAGCCCTAGCCGGCAATGAGCAGTTCTTC. Translating it yields CASSQALAGNEQFF.

On this clonotype itself: Germline is not matched at one junction end, which may reflect a read error. The chain joins TRBV7-3 to TRBJ2-7; D call uncertain. The CDR3 covers 9 residues. Looked up from germline, CDR1 is SGHTA and CDR2 is FQGTGA. Here the CDR3 reads CASSSGQYF. CDR3 DNA: TGTGCCAGTAGCTCCGGGCAGTACTTC.

For this clonotype: Compared with germline, one end of the junction differs, possibly owing to a read error. The chain combines TRBV7-9 with TRBJ2-3; 8 bases line up with TRBD2. The CDR3 spans 15 residues. CDR1 is SEHNR, CDR2 FQNEAQ, per germline (reference sequence). The CDR3 region is CANSLTSERADTQYF. CDR3 sequence (DNA): TGTGCCAACAGCCTGACTAGCGAGAGGGCAGATACGCAGTATTTT.

Turning to this clonotype: An end of the junction differs from the germline gene, which may be a read error. The rearrangement links TRBV6-5 to TRBJ1-1, with TRBD1 matching 8 bases. Germline values: CDR1 MNHEY, CDR2 SVGAGI. The CDR3 is 16 residues long. This chain's CDR3 is CTSTSGQGGFRTEASF. CDR3 coding DNA: TGTACCAGCACGTCAGGACAGGGTGGGTTTAGAACTGAAGCTTCCTTT.

As for this clonotype: Its ends do not fully match the called genes, so a read error is possible. The chain is built from TRBV29-1 and TRBJ2-1; 8 bases match TRBD1. This CDR3 region has 14 residues. Germline assignment: CDR1 SQVTM and CDR2 ANQGSEA. The CDR3 is CRGRTGRPYNEQIF. The CDR3 nucleotides are TGCAGGGGGAGGACAGGGCGGCCCTACAATGAGCAGATCTTC.

V is TRBV5-6 and J is TRBJ2-5; D is undetermined. This CDR3 has 14 residues. Per germline, CDR1 SGHDT and CDR2 YYEEEE. The ends were cut back, 4 bases at V and 3 bases at J, with 13 bases in the middle. The CDR3 coding sequence is TGTGCCAGCAGCAGCAGATGGCTCGAAGAGACCCAGTACTTC. Translation gives CASSSRWLEETQYF. The full variable domain, with the rest looked up from reference TRBV5-6 and TRBJ2-5, is DAGVTQSPTHLIKTRGQQVTLRCSPKSGHDTVSWYQQALGQGPQFIFQYYEEEERQRGNFPDRFSGHQFPNYSSELNVNALLLGDSALYLCASSSRWLEETQYFGPGTRLLVL.

Comment on this clonotype: A read error may produce the germline difference seen at one junction end. V is TRBV11-2 and J is TRBJ1-4, with 9 bases aligning to TRBD1. The germline V gene encodes CDR1 SGHAT and CDR2 FQNNGV. This CDR3 comprises 15 residues. CDR3 nucleotides: TGTGCCAGCAGCTACTGGACAGGGGCTAACGAAAAACTGTTTTTT. The encoded protein is CASSYWTGANEKLFF.

A remark on this clonotype: Its ends do not fully match the called genes, so a read error is possible. This chain joins TRBV6-5 and TRBJ1-2, with 10 bases lining up with TRBD1. Germline V CDR1 and CDR2: MNHEY, SVGAGI. The length of the CDR3 is 15 residues. CDR3 residues: CAGSKWDRGSGGYTF. CDR3 DNA sequence: TGTGCCGGCAGTAAGTGGGACAGGGGAAGTGGTGGCTACACCTTC.

The table lists this clonotype with a few counts. A much larger clone lies a single base off, so this may be a read error. The chain couples TRBV10-2 to TRBJ2-3, with D hard to call. CDR1 WSHSY and CDR2 SAAADI come from the germline V gene. The CDR3 extends over 13 amino acids. Trimming left V 2 bases short and J 4 bases short, with 7 bases between. In DNA form, the CDR3 reads TGCGCCAGCAGTGAGCCGATCGCAGATACGCAGTATTTT. Protein product: CASSEPIADTQYF.

This clonotype showed up just a few times. This likely comes from a read error, as the CDR3 has no conserved phenylalanine or tryptophan at its end. The rearrangement joins TRBV11-2 to TRBJ2-2, with D maybe TRBD1 (6 bases). The length of the CDR3 is 17 residues. From germline, CDR1 is SGHAT and CDR2 FQNNGV. Written as DNA, the CDR3 is TGTGCCAGCAGCTTACGGGTGACAGGCTTGAACACCGGGAAGCTGTTTCTT. This codes for CASSLRVTGLNTGKLFL.